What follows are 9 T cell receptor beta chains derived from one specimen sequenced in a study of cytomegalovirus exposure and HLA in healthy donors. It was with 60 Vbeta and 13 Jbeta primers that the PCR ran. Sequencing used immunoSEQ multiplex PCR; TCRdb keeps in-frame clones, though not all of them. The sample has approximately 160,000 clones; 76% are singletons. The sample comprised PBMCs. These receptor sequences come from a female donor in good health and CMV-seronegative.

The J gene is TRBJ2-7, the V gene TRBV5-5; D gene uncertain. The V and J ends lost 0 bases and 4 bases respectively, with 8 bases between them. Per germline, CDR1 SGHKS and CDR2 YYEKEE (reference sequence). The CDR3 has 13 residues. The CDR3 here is CASSLATGYEQYF. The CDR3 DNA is TGTGCCAGCAGCTTGGCCACCGGGTACGAGCAGTACTTC. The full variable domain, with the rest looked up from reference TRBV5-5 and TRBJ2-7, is DAGVTQSPTHLIKTRGQQVTLRCSPISGHKSVSWYQQVLGQGPQFIFQYYEKEERGRGNFPDRFSARQFPNYSSELNVNALLLGDSALYLCASSLATGYEQYFGPGTRLTVT.

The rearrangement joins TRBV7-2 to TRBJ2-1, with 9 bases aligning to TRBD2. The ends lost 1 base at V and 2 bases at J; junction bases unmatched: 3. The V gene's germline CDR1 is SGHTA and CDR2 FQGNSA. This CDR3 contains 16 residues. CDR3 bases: TGTGCCAGCAGCTTAGTGGCTAGCGGGACCTACAATGAGCAGTTCTTC. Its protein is CASSLVASGTYNEQFF.

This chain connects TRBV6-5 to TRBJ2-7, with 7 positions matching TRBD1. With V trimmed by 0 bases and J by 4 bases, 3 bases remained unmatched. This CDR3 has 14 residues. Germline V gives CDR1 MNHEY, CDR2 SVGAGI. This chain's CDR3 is CASSYSDRRYEQYF. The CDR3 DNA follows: TGTGCCAGCAGTTACTCGGACAGGAGATACGAGCAGTACTTC.

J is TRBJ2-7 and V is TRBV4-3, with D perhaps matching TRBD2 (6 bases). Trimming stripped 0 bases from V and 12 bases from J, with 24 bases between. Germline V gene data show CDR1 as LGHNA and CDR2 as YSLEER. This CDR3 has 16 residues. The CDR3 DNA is TGCGCCAGCAGCCAAGACCCTCTAGCGCCCGCTAACCCATTGTACTTC. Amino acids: CASSQDPLAPANPLYF.

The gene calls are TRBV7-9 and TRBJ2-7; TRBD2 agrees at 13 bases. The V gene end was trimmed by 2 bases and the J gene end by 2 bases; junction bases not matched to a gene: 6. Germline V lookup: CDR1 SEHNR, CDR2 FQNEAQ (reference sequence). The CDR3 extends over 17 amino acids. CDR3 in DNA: TGTGCCAGCAGCTTACCCTCCACTAGCGGGAGGGCCTACGAGCAGTACTTC. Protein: CASSLPSTSGRAYEQYF.

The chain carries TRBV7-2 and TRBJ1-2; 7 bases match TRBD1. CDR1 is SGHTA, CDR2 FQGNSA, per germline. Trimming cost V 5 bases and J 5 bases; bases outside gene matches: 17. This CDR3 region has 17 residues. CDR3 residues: CASSTIGGGGKTYGYTF. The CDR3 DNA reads TGTGCCAGCAGCACGATAGGGGGCGGGGGGAAAACTTATGGCTACACCTTC.

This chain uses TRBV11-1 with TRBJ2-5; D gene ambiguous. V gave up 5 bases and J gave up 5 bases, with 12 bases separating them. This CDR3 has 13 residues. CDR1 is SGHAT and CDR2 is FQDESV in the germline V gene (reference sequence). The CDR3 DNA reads TGTGCCAGCAGCCTATCCCCCCCGGAGACCCAGTACTTC. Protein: CASSLSPPETQYF.

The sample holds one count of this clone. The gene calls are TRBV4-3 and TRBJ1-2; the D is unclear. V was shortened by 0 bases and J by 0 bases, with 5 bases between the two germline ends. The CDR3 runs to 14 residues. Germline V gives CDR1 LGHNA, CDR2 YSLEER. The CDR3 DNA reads TGCGCCAGCAGCCAAGACGTTTCTAACTATGGCTACACCTTC. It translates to CASSQDVSNYGYTF.

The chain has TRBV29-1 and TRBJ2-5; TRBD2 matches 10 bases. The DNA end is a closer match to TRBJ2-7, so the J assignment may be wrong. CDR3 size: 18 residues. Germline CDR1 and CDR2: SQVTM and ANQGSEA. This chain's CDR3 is CSARDASTRAGGTYEQYF. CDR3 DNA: TGCAGCGCCCGCGATGCGAGTACGAGAGCGGGAGGGACCTACGAGCAGTACTTC.